The 27 T cell receptor beta chains in this list originate from one sample, sequenced in a study of blood T cell repertoires in COVID-19 (TCRdb year 2020). The library was generated by the immunoSEQ multiplex PCR assay. The clones in this table, taken by TCRdb from immuneACCESS, are in-frame only. Not every clone is retained; where verified, under half of the shortfall comes from an unresolved V gene, and the cause of the rest is unknown. The sample table shows around 130,000 clones, and 84% are seen once. Together, the top ten hold 8% to 9% of the sample. The sequencing sample was made of peripheral blood. These TCRs come from a man aged 25-45 years with COVID-19, enrolled during active disease.

In this sample, this clone turned up once. The chain uses TRBV28 and TRBJ1-2; TRBD1 aligns across 8 bases. The V segment lost 7 bases and the J segment 3 bases; nucleotides outside the gene matches: 10. The CDR3 loop spans 15 amino acids. Germline values: CDR1 MDHEN, CDR2 SYDVKM. As DNA, the CDR3 is TGTGCCAGCACCCTGAGGGCAGGGGGCGACTATGGCTACACCTTC. The encoded protein is CASTLRAGGDYGYTF.

The gene calls are TRBV24-1 and TRBJ1-2; no firm D call. V was shortened by 3 bases and J by 4 bases, with 5 bases between the two germline ends. This CDR3 region has 12 residues. The V gene's germline CDR1 is KGHDR and CDR2 SFDVKD. The CDR3 sequence: CATSDAFYGYTF. In nucleotides, the CDR3 is TGTGCCACCAGTGATGCGTTCTATGGCTACACCTTC.

This clone was detected once. This chain links TRBV6-2 or TRBV6-3 with TRBJ1-6; D uncertain. CDR1 is MNHEY, CDR2 SVGEGT, per germline. Trimming removed 2 bases from V and 5 bases from J, with 10 bases in between. The CDR3 runs to 15 residues. This chain's CDR3 is CASSYRREDNSPLHF. The CDR3 DNA sequence: TGTGCCAGCAGTTACCGAAGGGAGGATAATTCACCCCTCCACTTT.

The rearrangement joins TRBV7-9 to TRBJ2-6; possible D gene TRBD1, 5 bases. Trimming pared 2 bases from V and 0 bases from J, leaving 14 bases between. The CDR3 runs to 18 residues. The germline V gene has CDR1 SEHNR and CDR2 FQNEAQ (reference sequence). The CDR3 bases are TGTGCCAGCAGCTTAACGTTCCTGGGGCCCTCTGGGGCCAACGTCCTGACTTTC. The encoded protein is CASSLTFLGPSGANVLTF.

This clone has just one count. This chain links TRBV5-1 with TRBJ2-2; 7 nucleotides align to TRBD2. From germline, CDR1 is SGHRS and CDR2 YFSETQ. Trimming took 4 bases from V and 6 from J; bases not matched to a gene: 9. This CDR3 is built from 15 residues. CDR3 bases: TGCGCCAGCAGCGCGCGCGGGAGTGGGGCCGGGGAGCTGTTTTTT. Its protein product is CASSARGSGAGELFF.

This chain connects TRBV5-6 to TRBJ1-2; D is unclear. Germline CDR1 reads SGHDT; CDR2 reads YYEEEE. This CDR3 has 13 residues. The V end lost 2 bases, the J end lost 4 bases, and 9 bases lay between the germline ends. CDR3 protein: CASSFGGIYGYTF. DNA of the CDR3: TGTGCCAGCAGCTTCGGCGGAATCTATGGCTACACCTTC.

This chain uses TRBV6-2 or TRBV6-3 with TRBJ1-5; D remains ambiguous. Germline CDR1 is MNHEY and CDR2 is SVGEGT. The V and J ends lost 4 bases and 7 bases respectively, with 17 bases between them. The CDR3 is made up of 15 amino acids. The CDR3 reads CASSFGLSRWQPQHF. The CDR3 nucleotides read TGTGCCAGCAGTTTTGGGCTCTCGAGATGGCAGCCCCAGCATTTT.

The genes are TRBV7-2 and TRBJ2-1, with D perhaps TRBD2 (5 bases). CDR1 SGHTA and CDR2 FQGNSA come from the germline V gene. The CDR3 extends over 15 amino acids. Trimming stripped 5 bases from V and 4 bases from J, with 15 bases between. The CDR3 here is CASSPSQRIYNEQFF. CDR3 nucleotides: TGTGCCAGCAGCCCATCCCAGCGGATATACAATGAGCAGTTCTTC.

V usage is TRBV5-1 and J usage is TRBJ2-7; tentatively, D is TRBD2 (6 bases). The CDR3 is made up of 12 amino acids. Germline assignment: CDR1 SGHRS and CDR2 YFSETQ. V shed 6 bases and J shed 4 bases, with 11 bases lying between them. The CDR3 coding sequence is TGCGCCAGCACCAGTGGAGGGTACGAGCAGTACTTC. Protein: CASTSGGYEQYF.

This sequence joins TRBV7-2 and TRBJ2-3, with D possibly TRBD2 on 6 matching bases. V lost 5 bases and J lost 7, with 16 bases in between. The CDR3 loop spans 14 amino acids. Germline loops: CDR1 SGHTA, CDR2 FQGNSA. The CDR3 loop reads CASSPRGSWNTQYF. CDR3 sequence (DNA): TGTGCCAGCAGCCCGCGGGGCAGCTGGAATACGCAGTATTTT. Using reference TRBV7-2 and TRBJ2-3 for the parts outside the CDR3, the full variable domain is GAGVSQSPSNKVTEKGKDVELRCDPISGHTALYWYRQSLGQGLEFLIYFQGNSAPDKSGLPSDRFSAERTGGSVSTLTIQRTQQEDSAVYLCASSPRGSWNTQYFGPGTRLTVL.

The chain employs TRBV20-1 and TRBJ2-1; no definite D call. V was cut by 6 bases and J by 15 bases, with 18 bases left in between. The CDR3 has 11 residues. CDR1 DFQATT and CDR2 SNEGSKA come from the germline V gene (reference sequence). The CDR3 is CSALEAHKMFF. Written as DNA, the CDR3 is TGCAGTGCCCTCGAGGCTCACAAGATGTTCTTC.

This clone turned up a few times. This chain uses TRBV11-2 with TRBJ2-1, with 7 bases fitting TRBD2. With 5 bases clipped from V and 1 base from J, the junction kept 8 bases outside the gene matches. The germline gives CDR1 SGHAT, CDR2 FQNNGV. The CDR3 is 16 amino acids. CDR3 protein: CASSTGRGMSYNEQFF. Written as DNA, the CDR3 is TGTGCCAGCAGCACGGGGAGGGGTATGTCCTACAATGAGCAGTTCTTC.

The chain has TRBV9 and TRBJ2-7, with D possibly matching TRBD2 (6 bases). V lost 0 bases to trimming and J lost 0 bases, with 7 bases between them. The CDR3 loop spans 14 amino acids. Germline assignment: CDR1 SGDLS and CDR2 YYNGEE. This CDR3 is CASSVEDYSYEQYF. The CDR3 DNA sequence: TGTGCCAGCAGCGTAGAGGACTACTCCTACGAGCAGTACTTC. Full variable domain (remainder filled in from reference TRBV9 and TRBJ2-7): DSGVTQTPKHLITATGQRVTLRCSPRSGDLSVYWYQQSLDQGLQFLIQYYNGEERAKGNILERFSAQQFPDLHSELNLSSLELGDSALYFCASSVEDYSYEQYFGPGTRLTVT.

V gene TRBV7-3 combines with J gene TRBJ2-2; no clear D. The germline gives CDR1 SGHTA, CDR2 FQGTGA. Deletions cut 4 bases from V and 3 bases from J, with 9 bases between. This CDR3 contains 14 residues. The CDR3 DNA reads as TGTGCCAGCAGCTCCCAGTCGTACACCGGGGAGCTGTTTTTT. Translating gives CASSSQSYTGELFF.

CDR3 coding DNA: TGCGCCAGCAGTCCTGGACACCTTGGCTATGGCTACACCTTC. Its translation: CASSPGHLGYGYTF. The chain has TRBV5-1 and TRBJ1-2; D is perhaps TRBD1 (5 bases). Trimming cost V 5 bases and J 4 bases, with 15 bases left between them. The CDR3 is 14 amino acids. Germline CDR1 and CDR2: SGHRS and YFSETQ.

The rearrangement uses TRBV11-2 and TRBJ2-7; 11 nucleotides align to TRBD2. V lost 4 bases and J lost 4; bases outside the gene matches: 3. The CDR3 spans 14 residues. Germline CDR1 is SGHAT and CDR2 is FQNNGV. The CDR3 is CASSWGTSGYEQYF. CDR3 bases: TGTGCCAGCAGCTGGGGGACTAGCGGATACGAGCAGTACTTC.

The J gene is TRBJ2-3, the V gene TRBV10-3; 7 nucleotides match TRBD2. Germline trimming cut 5 bases from V and 0 bases from J; bases unmatched to any gene: 5. From germline, CDR1 is ENHRY and CDR2 SYGVKD. CDR3 size: 15 residues. The CDR3 DNA sequence: TGTGCCATCAGTCCCAATAGCGGGAGCACAGATACGCAGTATTTT. Translated: CAISPNSGSTDTQYF.

The rearrangement links TRBV28 to TRBJ1-3; D gene unclear. The V end lost 3 bases, the J end lost 2 bases, and 14 bases lay between the germline ends. The CDR3 totals 16 residues. Germline CDR1 MDHEN, CDR2 SYDVKM. In DNA, the CDR3 is TGTGCCAGCAGTTTCCGGGGAGAGAGACCTGGAAACACCATATATTTT. Translated: CASSFRGERPGNTIYF.

The V and J genes are TRBV25-1 and TRBJ1-1; D may be TRBD1 (5 bases). The CDR3 has 15 amino acids. Germline values: CDR1 MGHDK, CDR2 SYGVNS. V was cut by 1 base and J by 0 bases, with 9 bases left in between. The CDR3 here is CASSESRGVNTEAFF. In DNA form, the CDR3 reads TGTGCCAGCAGTGAATCACGGGGGGTGAACACTGAAGCTTTCTTT.

The chain combines TRBV28 with TRBJ1-4; 8 bases line up with TRBD1. The junction had 7 bases not matched to a gene; V was cut back by 6 bases and J by 4 bases. The length of the CDR3 is 15 residues. Germline V lookup: CDR1 MDHEN, CDR2 SYDVKM. Here the CDR3 DNA reads TGTGCCAGCAGGGGGACAGGTGGAGGTAATGAAAAACTGTTTTTT. It codes for CASRGTGGGNEKLFF. Drawing the rest from reference TRBV28 and TRBJ1-4, the complete variable domain is DVKVTQSSRYLVKRTGEKVFLECVQDMDHENMFWYRQDPGLGLRLIYFSYDVKMKEKGDIPEGYSVSREKKERFSLILESASTNQTSMYLCASRGTGGGNEKLFFGSGTQLSVL.

The chain recombines TRBV7-2 with TRBJ2-1; 10 bases are a match to TRBD2. Trimming took 5 bases from V and 4 from J; bases not matched to a gene: 14. This CDR3 contains 18 residues. Germline V gene sequence: CDR1 SGHTA, CDR2 FQGNSA. The CDR3 reads CASSHPGLAQNFYNEQFF. DNA of the CDR3: TGTGCCAGCAGCCACCCGGGACTAGCGCAAAATTTTTACAATGAGCAGTTCTTC.

The V call is TRBV4-1, the J call TRBJ2-7, with D perhaps TRBD1 (5 bases). The germline CDR1 and CDR2 sequences are MGHRA and YSYEKL. Trimming took off 1 base at V and 4 bases at J, with 11 bases between the two ends. The CDR3 extends over 14 amino acids. DNA for the CDR3: TGCGCCAGCAGCCAAGCGAACAGGCCATACGAGCAGTACTTC. Protein: CASSQANRPYEQYF.

The chain has TRBV19 and TRBJ2-4; 9 bases map to TRBD1. Germline V gene data show CDR1 as LNHDA and CDR2 as SQIVND (reference sequence). J was trimmed by 1 base and V by 5 bases; bases with no gene match: 6. This CDR3 has 16 amino acids. The CDR3 region is CASSENRGLAKNIQYF. In DNA, the CDR3 is TGTGCCAGTAGTGAGAACAGGGGGCTGGCCAAAAACATTCAGTACTTC.

The rearrangement uses TRBV7-9 and TRBJ1-4; possible D gene TRBD1, 5 bases. Trimming shortened V by 5 bases and J by 3 bases, and 16 bases separated the two germline ends. Germline V gene lookup returns CDR1 SEHNR and CDR2 FQNEAQ (reference sequence). The CDR3 is 16 residues long. CDR3 DNA: TGTGCCAGCAGCGTCCTGTCGGGACTGCCTAATGAAAAACTGTTTTTT. This encodes CASSVLSGLPNEKLFF.

This chain's CDR3 is CASSPPLTLVETQYF. CDR3 DNA: TGTGCCAGCAGTCCCCCTCTGACATTGGTAGAGACCCAGTACTTC. The rearrangement joins TRBV7-9 to TRBJ2-5; no clear D. Germline-derived CDR1 and CDR2 are SEHNR and FQNEAQ (reference sequence). This CDR3 spans 15 amino acids. Trimming took off 6 bases at V and 4 bases at J, with 18 bases between the two ends. Using reference TRBV7-9 and TRBJ2-5 for the parts outside the CDR3, the full variable domain is DTGVSQNPRHKITKRGQNVTFRCDPISEHNRLYWYRQTLGQGPEFLTYFQNEAQLEKSRLLSDRFSAERPKGSFSTLEIQRTEQGDSAMYLCASSPPLTLVETQYFGPGTRLLVL.

The chain employs TRBV6-5 and TRBJ1-1; 7 bases agree with TRBD1. V dropped 8 bases and J dropped 2; count of bases not matched to a gene: 2. CDR3 length: 12 amino acids. Germline CDR1 reads MNHEY; CDR2 reads SVGAGI. In nucleotides, the CDR3 is TGTGCCAGCGGGACAGTTAACACTGAAGCTTTCTTT. Translated, it gives CASGTVNTEAFF.

This chain connects TRBV6-5 to TRBJ2-3, with a weak D call TRBD1 (6 bases). Germline-derived CDR1 and CDR2 are MNHEY and SVGAGI. This CDR3 contains 15 residues. Trimming removed 2 bases at V and 5 bases at J, with 14 bases between. This CDR3 is CASSYRAGVGDTQYF. Written as DNA, the CDR3 is TGTGCCAGCAGTTACAGGGCAGGGGTCGGAGATACGCAGTATTTT.